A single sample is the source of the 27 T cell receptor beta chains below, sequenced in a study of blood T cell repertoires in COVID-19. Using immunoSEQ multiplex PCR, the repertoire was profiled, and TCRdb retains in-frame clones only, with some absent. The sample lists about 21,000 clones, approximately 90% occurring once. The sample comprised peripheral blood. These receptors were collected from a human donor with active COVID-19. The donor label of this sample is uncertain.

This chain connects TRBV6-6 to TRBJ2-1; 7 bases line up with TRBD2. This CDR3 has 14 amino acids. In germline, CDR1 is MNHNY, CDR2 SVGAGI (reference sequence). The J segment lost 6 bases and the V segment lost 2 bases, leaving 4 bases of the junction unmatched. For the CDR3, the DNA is TGTGCCAGCAGTTACGGCGGGAGTTTCAATGAGCAGTTCTTC. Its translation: CASSYGGSFNEQFF.

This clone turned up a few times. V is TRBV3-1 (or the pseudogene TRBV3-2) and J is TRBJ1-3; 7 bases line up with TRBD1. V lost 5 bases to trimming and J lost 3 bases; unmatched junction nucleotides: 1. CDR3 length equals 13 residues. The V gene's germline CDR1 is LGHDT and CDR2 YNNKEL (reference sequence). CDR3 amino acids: CASSTGVGNTIYF. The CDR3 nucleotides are TGTGCCAGCAGCACAGGGGTTGGAAACACCATATATTTT.

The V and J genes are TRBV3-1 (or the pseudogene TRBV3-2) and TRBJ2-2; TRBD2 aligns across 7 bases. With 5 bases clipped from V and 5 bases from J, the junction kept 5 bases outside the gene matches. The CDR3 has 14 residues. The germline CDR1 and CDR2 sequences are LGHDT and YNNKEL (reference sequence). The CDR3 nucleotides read TGTGCCAGCAGCTCTCTAGCGGAAACCGGGGAGCTGTTTTTT. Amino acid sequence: CASSSLAETGELFF.

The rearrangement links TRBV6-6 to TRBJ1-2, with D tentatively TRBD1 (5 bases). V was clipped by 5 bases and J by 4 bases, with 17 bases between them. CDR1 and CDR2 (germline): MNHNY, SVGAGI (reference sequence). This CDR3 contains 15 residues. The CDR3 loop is CASSPPSPRAYGYTF. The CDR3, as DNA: TGTGCCAGCAGTCCCCCCAGTCCCAGGGCCTATGGCTACACCTTC.

CDR3 bases: TGTGCCAGCAGCGGAGGACTAGCTCGTGAGCAGTTCTTC. It codes for CASSGGLAREQFF. V usage is TRBV5-6 and J usage is TRBJ2-1; 8 nucleotides align to TRBD2. The CDR3 runs 13 residues. The ends lost 4 bases at V and 9 bases at J; junction bases unmatched: 6. Germline V CDR1 and CDR2: SGHDT, YYEEEE.

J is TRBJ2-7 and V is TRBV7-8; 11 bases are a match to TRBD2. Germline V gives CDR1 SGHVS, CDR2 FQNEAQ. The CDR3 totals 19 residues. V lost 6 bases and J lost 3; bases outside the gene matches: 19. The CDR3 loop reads CASSSIRPSGRTRDYEQYF. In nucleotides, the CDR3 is TGTGCCAGCAGTTCAATAAGGCCTAGCGGGAGGACCCGTGACTACGAGCAGTACTTC.

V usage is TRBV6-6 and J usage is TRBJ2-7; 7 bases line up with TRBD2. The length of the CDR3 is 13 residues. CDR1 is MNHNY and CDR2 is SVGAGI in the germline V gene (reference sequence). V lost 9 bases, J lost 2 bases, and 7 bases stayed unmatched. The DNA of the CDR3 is TGTGCCAGTAATCTAGCGGAGACCTACGAGCAGTACTTC. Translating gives CASNLAETYEQYF.

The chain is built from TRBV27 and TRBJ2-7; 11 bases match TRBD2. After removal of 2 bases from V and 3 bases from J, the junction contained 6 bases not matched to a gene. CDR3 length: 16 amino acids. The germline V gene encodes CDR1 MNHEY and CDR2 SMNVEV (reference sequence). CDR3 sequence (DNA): TGTGCCAGCAGTTTAGCAATAGGGACTAGCGGCTACGAGCAGTACTTC. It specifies CASSLAIGTSGYEQYF.

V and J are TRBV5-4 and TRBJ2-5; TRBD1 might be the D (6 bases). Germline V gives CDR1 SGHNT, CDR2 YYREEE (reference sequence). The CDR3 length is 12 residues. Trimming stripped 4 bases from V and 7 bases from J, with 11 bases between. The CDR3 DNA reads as TGTGCCAGCAGCGTGGACAGTCGGACCCAGTACTTC. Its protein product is CASSVDSRTQYF.

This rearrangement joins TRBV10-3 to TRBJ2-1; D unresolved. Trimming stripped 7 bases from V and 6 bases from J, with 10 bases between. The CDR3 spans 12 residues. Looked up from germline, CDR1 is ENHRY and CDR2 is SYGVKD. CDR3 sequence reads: CAINNPGNEQFF. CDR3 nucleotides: TGTGCCATCAACAACCCGGGCAATGAGCAGTTCTTC.

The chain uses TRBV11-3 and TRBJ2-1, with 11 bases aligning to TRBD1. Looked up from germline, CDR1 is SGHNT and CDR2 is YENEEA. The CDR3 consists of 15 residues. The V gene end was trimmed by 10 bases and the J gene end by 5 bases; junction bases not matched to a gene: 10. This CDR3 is CATQGGTGGNNEQFF. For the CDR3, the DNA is TGTGCCACCCAGGGGGGGACAGGGGGTAACAATGAGCAGTTCTTC. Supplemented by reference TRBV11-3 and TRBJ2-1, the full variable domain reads EAGVVQSPRYKIIEKKQPVAFWCNPISGHNTLYWYLQNLGQGPELLIRYENEEAVDDSQLPKDRFSAERLKGVDSTLKIQPAELGDSAVYLCATQGGTGGNNEQFFGPGTRLTVL.

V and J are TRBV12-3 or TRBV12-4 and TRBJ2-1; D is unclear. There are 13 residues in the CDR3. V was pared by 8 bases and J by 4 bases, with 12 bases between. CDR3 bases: TGTGCCAGCTCCCTTAATTTTTACAATGAGCAGTTCTTC. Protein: CASSLNFYNEQFF.

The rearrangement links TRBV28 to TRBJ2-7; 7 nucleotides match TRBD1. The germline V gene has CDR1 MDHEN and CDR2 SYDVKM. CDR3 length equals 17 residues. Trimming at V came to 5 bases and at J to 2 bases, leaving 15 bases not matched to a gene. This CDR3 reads CASSTALQGPPPYEQYF. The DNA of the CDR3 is TGTGCCAGCAGTACAGCCTTACAGGGGCCTCCTCCCTACGAGCAGTACTTC.

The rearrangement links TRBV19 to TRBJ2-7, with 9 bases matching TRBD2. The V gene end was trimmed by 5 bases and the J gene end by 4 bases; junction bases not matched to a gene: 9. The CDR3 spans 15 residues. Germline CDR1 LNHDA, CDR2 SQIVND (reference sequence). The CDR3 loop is CASSVRLAVGYEQYF. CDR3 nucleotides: TGTGCCAGTAGTGTCCGACTAGCGGTGGGTTACGAGCAGTACTTC. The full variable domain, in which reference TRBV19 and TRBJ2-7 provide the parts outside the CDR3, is DGGITQSPKYLFRKEGQNVTLSCEQNLNHDAMYWYRQDPGQGLRLIYYSQIVNDFQKGDIAEGYSVSREKKESFPLTVTSAQKNPTAFYLCASSVRLAVGYEQYFGPGTRLTVT.

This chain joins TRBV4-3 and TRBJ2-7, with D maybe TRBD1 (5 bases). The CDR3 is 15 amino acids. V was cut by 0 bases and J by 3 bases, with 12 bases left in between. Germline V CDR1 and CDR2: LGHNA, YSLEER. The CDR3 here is CASSQDFRANYEQYF. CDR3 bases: TGCGCCAGCAGCCAAGACTTCAGGGCCAACTACGAGCAGTACTTC.

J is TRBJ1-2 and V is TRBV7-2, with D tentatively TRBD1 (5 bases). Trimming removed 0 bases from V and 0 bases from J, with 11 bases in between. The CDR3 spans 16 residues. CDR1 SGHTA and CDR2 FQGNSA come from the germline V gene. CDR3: CASSLAQQVANYGYTF. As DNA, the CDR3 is TGTGCCAGCAGCTTAGCGCAACAGGTGGCTAACTATGGCTACACCTTC.

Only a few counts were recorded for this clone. The CDR3 is CASSISGRAYEQYF. The CDR3 DNA is TGTGCCAGCAGTATTAGCGGGAGGGCCTACGAGCAGTACTTC. The chain links TRBV6-5 to TRBJ2-7; 11 positions match TRBD2. Germline-derived CDR1 and CDR2 are MNHEY and SVGAGI. The CDR3 spans 14 residues. V lost 5 bases, J lost 2 bases, and 2 bases stayed unmatched.

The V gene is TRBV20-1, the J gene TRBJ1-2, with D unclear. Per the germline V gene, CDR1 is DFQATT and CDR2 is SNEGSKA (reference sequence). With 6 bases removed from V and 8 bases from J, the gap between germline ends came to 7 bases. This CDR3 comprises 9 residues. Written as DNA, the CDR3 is TGCAGTGCCCAGAAAGGCTACACCTTC. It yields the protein CSAQKGYTF.

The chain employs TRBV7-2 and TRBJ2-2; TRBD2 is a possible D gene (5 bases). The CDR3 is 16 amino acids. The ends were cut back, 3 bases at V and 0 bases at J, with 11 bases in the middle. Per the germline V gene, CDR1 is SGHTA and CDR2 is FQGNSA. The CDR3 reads CASSLLPGSNTGELFF. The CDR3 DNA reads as TGTGCCAGCAGCTTGCTACCGGGGTCGAACACCGGGGAGCTGTTTTTT.

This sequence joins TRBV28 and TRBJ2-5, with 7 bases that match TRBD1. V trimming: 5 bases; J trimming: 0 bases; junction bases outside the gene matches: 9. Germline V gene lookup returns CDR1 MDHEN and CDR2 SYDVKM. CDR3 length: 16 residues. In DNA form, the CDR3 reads TGTGCCAGCAGTCCGCAAACAGGGGCGAACCAAGAGACCCAGTACTTC. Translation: CASSPQTGANQETQYF.

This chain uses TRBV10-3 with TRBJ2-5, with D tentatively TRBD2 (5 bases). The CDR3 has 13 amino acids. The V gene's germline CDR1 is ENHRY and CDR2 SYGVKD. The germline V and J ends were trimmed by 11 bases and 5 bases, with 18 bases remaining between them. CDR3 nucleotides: TGTGCCTCCGGGGAAAGGGCTGGGGAGACCCAGTACTTC. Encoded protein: CASGERAGETQYF.

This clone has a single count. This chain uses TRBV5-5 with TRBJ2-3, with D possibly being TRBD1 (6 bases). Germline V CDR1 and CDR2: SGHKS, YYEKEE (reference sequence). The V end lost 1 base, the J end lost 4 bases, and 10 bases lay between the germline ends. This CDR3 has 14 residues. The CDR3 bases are TGTGCCAGCAGCTTGAGGGCAGGGGCAGATACGCAGTATTTT. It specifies CASSLRAGADTQYF.

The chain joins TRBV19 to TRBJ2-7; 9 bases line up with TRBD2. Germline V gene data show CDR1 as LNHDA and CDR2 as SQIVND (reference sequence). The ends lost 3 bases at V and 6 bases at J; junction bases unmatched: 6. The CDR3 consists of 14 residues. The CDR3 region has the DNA TGTGCCAGTAGTATCGGAGTAGCGGGAGCCGAGCAGTACTTC. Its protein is CASSIGVAGAEQYF.

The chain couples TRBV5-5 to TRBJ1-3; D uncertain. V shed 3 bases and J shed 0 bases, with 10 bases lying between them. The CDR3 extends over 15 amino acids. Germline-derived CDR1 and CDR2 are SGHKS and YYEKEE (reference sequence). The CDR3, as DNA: TGTGCCAGCAGCTCACGTGGCCTCTCTGGAAACACCATATATTTT. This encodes CASSSRGLSGNTIYF.

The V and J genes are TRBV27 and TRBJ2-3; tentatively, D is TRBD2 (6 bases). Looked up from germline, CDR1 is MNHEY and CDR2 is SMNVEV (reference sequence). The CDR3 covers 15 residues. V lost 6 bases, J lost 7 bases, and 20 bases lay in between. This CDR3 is CASSRSGPGVNTQYF. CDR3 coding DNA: TGTGCCAGCAGCCGTAGCGGACCTGGCGTAAATACGCAGTATTTT.

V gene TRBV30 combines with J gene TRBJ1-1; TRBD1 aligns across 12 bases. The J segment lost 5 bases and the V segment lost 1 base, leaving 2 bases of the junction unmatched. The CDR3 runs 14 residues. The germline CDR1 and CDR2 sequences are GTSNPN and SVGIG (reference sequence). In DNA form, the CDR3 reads TGTGCCTGGAGTGGGGACAGGGGGCGAACTGAAGCTTTCTTT. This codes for CAWSGDRGRTEAFF.

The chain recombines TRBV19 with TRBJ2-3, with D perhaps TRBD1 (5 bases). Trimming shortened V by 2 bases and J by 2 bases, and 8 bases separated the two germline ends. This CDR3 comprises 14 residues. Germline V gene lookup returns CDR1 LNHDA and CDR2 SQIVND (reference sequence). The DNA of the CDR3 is TGTGCCAGTAGTATAATGACAGCCACAGATACGCAGTATTTT. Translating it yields CASSIMTATDTQYF.